This T cell receptor beta chain was identified during a study of cytomegalovirus exposure and HLA in healthy donors. As for this clone: What it recognizes is unknown.

V was pared by 4 bases and J by 1 base, with 14 bases between. CDR1 and CDR2 (germline): KGHSH, LQKENI. The CDR3 runs to 16 residues. Amplification used 60 Vbeta primers and 13 Jbeta primers. Assay used: immunoSEQ multiplex PCR; TCRdb lists only in-frame clones, some missing. The table counts 150,000 to 200,000 clones; about 1.2% lies in the top ten. Whole-study findings and limits: It was likely that a cluster of highly shared sequence variants was a sequencing artifact. In a later analysis, HLA-associated beta chains showed higher expansion and lower generation probabilities than comparable chains.

J is TRBJ1-5 and V is TRBV18, with a tentative D call TRBD1 (5 bases). The clonotype originates from a woman aged 55-69 years in good health and CMV-seronegative. The source material was PBMCs. The DNA for the CDR3 is TGTGCCAGCTCACTGGCAGGGTCTGGGAGCAATCAGCCCCAGCATTTT. Its protein is CASSLAGSGSNQPQHF.